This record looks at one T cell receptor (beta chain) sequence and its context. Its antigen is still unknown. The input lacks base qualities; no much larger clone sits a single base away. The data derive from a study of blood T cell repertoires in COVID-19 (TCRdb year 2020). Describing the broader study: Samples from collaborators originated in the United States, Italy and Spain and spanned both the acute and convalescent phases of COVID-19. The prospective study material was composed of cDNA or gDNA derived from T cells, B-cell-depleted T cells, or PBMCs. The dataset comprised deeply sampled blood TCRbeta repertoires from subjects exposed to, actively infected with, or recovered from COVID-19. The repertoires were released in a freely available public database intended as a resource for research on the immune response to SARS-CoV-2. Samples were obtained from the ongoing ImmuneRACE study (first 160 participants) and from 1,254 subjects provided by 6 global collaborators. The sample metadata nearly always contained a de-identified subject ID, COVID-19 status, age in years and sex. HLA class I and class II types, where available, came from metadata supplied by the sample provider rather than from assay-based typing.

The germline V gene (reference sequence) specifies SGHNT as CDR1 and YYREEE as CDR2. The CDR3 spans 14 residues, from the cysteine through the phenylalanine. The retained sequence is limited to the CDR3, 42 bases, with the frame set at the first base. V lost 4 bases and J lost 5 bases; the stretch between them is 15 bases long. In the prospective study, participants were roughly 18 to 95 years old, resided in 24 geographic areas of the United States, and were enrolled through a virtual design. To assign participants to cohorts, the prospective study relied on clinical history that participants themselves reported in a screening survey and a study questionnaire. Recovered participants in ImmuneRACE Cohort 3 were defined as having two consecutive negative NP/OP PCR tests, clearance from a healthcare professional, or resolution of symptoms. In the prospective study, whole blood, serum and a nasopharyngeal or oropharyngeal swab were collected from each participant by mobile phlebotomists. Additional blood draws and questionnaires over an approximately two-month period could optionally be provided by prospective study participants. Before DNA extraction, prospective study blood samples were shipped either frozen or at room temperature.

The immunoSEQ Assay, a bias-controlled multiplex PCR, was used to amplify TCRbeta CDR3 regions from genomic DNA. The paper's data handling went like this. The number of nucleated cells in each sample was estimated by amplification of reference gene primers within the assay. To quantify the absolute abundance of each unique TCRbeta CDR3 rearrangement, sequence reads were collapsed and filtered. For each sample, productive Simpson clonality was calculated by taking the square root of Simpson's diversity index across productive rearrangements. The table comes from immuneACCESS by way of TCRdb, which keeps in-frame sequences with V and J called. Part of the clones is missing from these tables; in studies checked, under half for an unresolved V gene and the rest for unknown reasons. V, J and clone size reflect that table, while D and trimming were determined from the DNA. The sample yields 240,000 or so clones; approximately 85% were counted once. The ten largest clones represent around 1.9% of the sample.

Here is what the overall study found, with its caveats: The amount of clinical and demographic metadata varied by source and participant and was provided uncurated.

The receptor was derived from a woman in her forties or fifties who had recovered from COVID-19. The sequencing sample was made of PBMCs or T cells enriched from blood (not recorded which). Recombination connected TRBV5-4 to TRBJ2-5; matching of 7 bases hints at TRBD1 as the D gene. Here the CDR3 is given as CASSHDRAGETQYF. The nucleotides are TGTGCCAGCAGCCATGACAGGGCGGGGGAGACCCAGTACTTC.